The 27 T cell receptor beta chains reported below all come from one sample, sequenced in a study of cytomegalovirus exposure and HLA in healthy donors. 13 Jbeta primers and 60 Vbeta primers were used for the PCR. TCRdb's copy holds only in-frame clones and misses some; the assay was immunoSEQ multiplex PCR. The repertoire has 150,000 to 200,000 clones, about four fifths of them found once; the top ten carry 13%. Input material: PBMCs. Every receptor here comes from a woman aged 45-65 years in good health and CMV-seronegative.

The chain combines TRBV9 with TRBJ1-4; TRBD1 is a possible D gene (5 bases). V shed 6 bases and J shed 1 base, with 10 bases lying between them. Germline CDR1 SGDLS, CDR2 YYNGEE. The CDR3 consists of 14 residues. This CDR3 reads CASTQGITNEKLFF. The CDR3 DNA reads TGTGCCAGCACCCAGGGCATAACTAATGAAAAACTGTTTTTT.

The V gene is TRBV2, the J gene TRBJ1-5, with 7 bases aligning to TRBD1. With 6 bases clipped from V and 6 bases from J, the junction kept 8 bases outside the gene matches. CDR3 size: 14 residues. The germline gives CDR1 SNHLY, CDR2 FYNNEI. Written as DNA, the CDR3 is TGTGCCAGCAGCGCGACAGGGTCTACTCAGCCCCAGCATTTT. Translated, it gives CASSATGSTQPQHF.

The chain recombines TRBV28 with TRBJ2-1; 9 bases are a match to TRBD2. Unmatched junction bases numbered 9, after V lost 2 bases and J lost 10 bases. Germline assignment: CDR1 MDHEN and CDR2 SYDVKM. This CDR3 is built from 15 residues. The CDR3 region is CASSLPISGRSEQFF. The CDR3 DNA is TGTGCCAGCAGTTTACCCATTAGCGGGAGATCCGAGCAGTTCTTC.

A note on this clone: Different DNA sequences within this sample yield the same CDR3. This chain links TRBV7-2 with TRBJ2-1, with 7 bases identical to TRBD2. Germline V lookup: CDR1 SGHTA, CDR2 FQGNSA. Unmatched junction bases numbered 6, after V lost 3 bases and J lost 4 bases. This CDR3 is built from 15 residues. The CDR3 is CASSLASGAYNEQFF. CDR3 DNA: TGTGCCAGCAGCTTGGCTAGCGGAGCATACAATGAGCAGTTCTTC.

The chain has TRBV7-8 and TRBJ2-3; 13 bases align to TRBD2. J gave up 4 bases and V 1 base, and 2 bases lay outside the gene matches. The CDR3 has 16 residues. Germline V gene data show CDR1 as SGHVS and CDR2 as FQNEAQ. CDR3 sequence reads: CASSLELAGGADTQYF. The CDR3 coding sequence is TGTGCCAGCAGCTTAGAACTAGCGGGAGGGGCAGATACGCAGTATTTT.

The CDR3 spells CASSAKRLDSGNTIYF. As DNA, the CDR3 is TGTGCCAGCAGCGCAAAGAGACTGGACTCTGGAAACACCATATATTTT. The chain couples TRBV5-6 to TRBJ1-3, with D hard to call. The germline V and J ends were trimmed by 4 bases and 0 bases, with 14 bases remaining between them. The germline gives CDR1 SGHDT, CDR2 YYEEEE. The CDR3 contains 16 residues.

CDR3 protein: CASSPQVGNTIYF. The CDR3 DNA is TGTGCCAGCAGCCCCCAGGTTGGAAACACCATATATTTT. The rearrangement joins TRBV9 to TRBJ1-3; D not certain. The CDR3 sequence is 13 residues long. Per the germline V gene, CDR1 is SGDLS and CDR2 is YYNGEE. V lost 4 bases and J 3 bases, leaving 8 bases between the germline ends.

V is TRBV9 and J is TRBJ1-1; 7 positions match TRBD1. The CDR3 is 16 residues long. Germline V gene data show CDR1 as SGDLS and CDR2 as YYNGEE. The V gene end was trimmed by 0 bases and the J gene end by 1 base; junction bases not matched to a gene: 6. The CDR3 here is CASSVAPGQKNTEAFF. The CDR3 coding sequence is TGTGCCAGCAGCGTAGCCCCGGGACAGAAGAACACTGAAGCTTTCTTT.

This clone was counted only a few times. V usage is TRBV4-2 and J usage is TRBJ1-2; 10 bases map to TRBD1. CDR3 length equals 14 residues. Germline CDR1 and CDR2: LGHNA and YNFKEQ. J lost 4 bases, V lost 7 bases, and 6 bases had no gene match. The CDR3 here is CASTDRGLFYGYTF. As DNA, the CDR3 is TGTGCCAGCACCGACAGGGGGCTTTTCTATGGCTACACCTTC.

The V gene is TRBV6-6, the J gene TRBJ2-7, with 7 bases that match TRBD1. Germline V lookup: CDR1 MNHNY, CDR2 SVGAGI (reference sequence). The CDR3 contains 13 residues. The V and J ends lost 2 bases and 4 bases, in that order; junction bases with no gene match: 2. The CDR3 loop is CASSYSRGYEQYF. Here the CDR3 DNA reads TGTGCCAGCAGTTACAGCAGGGGGTACGAGCAGTACTTC.

This clone was counted once. This rearrangement joins TRBV7-2 to TRBJ1-5, with D unresolved. This CDR3 has 12 residues. CDR1 is SGHTA, CDR2 FQGNSA, per germline. The ends were cut back, 11 bases at V and 0 bases at J, with 8 bases in the middle. Here the CDR3 reads CAAGDSNQPQHF. CDR3 in DNA: TGTGCCGCGGGCGATAGCAATCAGCCCCAGCATTTT.

The genes are TRBV15 and TRBJ2-5; the match to TRBD2 covers 8 bases. The CDR3 is 14 amino acids. Germline trimming cut 3 bases from V and 8 bases from J; bases unmatched to any gene: 8. Germline V gives CDR1 LNHNV, CDR2 YYDKDF (reference sequence). The chain's CDR3 is CATSSGGARDTQYF. CDR3 in DNA: TGTGCCACCAGCAGCGGGGGGGCAAGAGATACCCAGTACTTC.

The chain uses TRBV7-9 and TRBJ2-1, with 9 bases that match TRBD2. The CDR3 spans 15 residues. Germline CDR1 and CDR2: SEHNR and FQNEAQ (reference sequence). CDR3 residues: CSVAAGGPSYNEQFF. Here the CDR3 DNA reads TGTTCCGTCGCGGCGGGGGGGCCGTCCTACAATGAGCAGTTCTTC.

The genes are TRBV5-1 and TRBJ2-2, with D unresolved. V lost 0 bases and J lost 4, with 4 bases in between. Per germline, CDR1 SGHRS and CDR2 YFSETQ. The CDR3 has 13 amino acids. The chain's CDR3 is CASSLVGTGELFF. The CDR3 region has the DNA TGCGCCAGCAGCTTGGTCGGCACCGGGGAGCTGTTTTTT.

As to this clone: Other DNA sequences of this sample code for an identical CDR3. V is TRBV7-2 and J is TRBJ1-1, with D possibly being TRBD1 (5 bases). Germline values: CDR1 SGHTA, CDR2 FQGNSA. V was pared by 1 base and J by 2 bases, with 11 bases between. The CDR3 loop spans 15 amino acids. The CDR3 loop reads CASSLVGGSNTEAFF. The CDR3 DNA follows: TGTGCCAGCAGCTTAGTCGGGGGATCTAACACTGAAGCTTTCTTT.

This clone is medium-sized in the sample. This sample includes further DNA sequences coding for the same CDR3. The chain employs TRBV29-1 and TRBJ2-6, with TRBD1 identical over 7 bases. V gave up 6 bases and J gave up 1 base; unmatched junction bases: 9. This CDR3 comprises 16 residues. CDR1 is SQVTM and CDR2 is ANQGSEA in the germline V gene. CDR3 DNA sequence: TGCAGCGTCGGAGAGGGACAGCCGTCTGGGGCCAACGTCCTGACTTTC. This encodes CSVGEGQPSGANVLTF.

Comments on this clone: Other nucleotide sequences in the sample specify the same CDR3. The chain joins TRBV28 to TRBJ2-7; TRBD1 matches at 7 bases. The CDR3 has 15 amino acids. V gave up 5 bases and J gave up 2 bases; unmatched junction bases: 9. Germline CDR1 MDHEN, CDR2 SYDVKM. CDR3: CASSKPGTATYEQYF. In DNA form, the CDR3 reads TGTGCCAGCAGTAAGCCCGGGACAGCAACCTACGAGCAGTACTTC.

The J gene is TRBJ1-2, the V gene TRBV5-6; 9 bases agree with TRBD1. CDR1 SGHDT and CDR2 YYEEEE come from the germline V gene. The CDR3 sequence is 15 residues long. V trimming: 4 bases; J trimming: 7 bases; junction bases outside the gene matches: 11. The CDR3 sequence is CASSRPGTGFGGYTF. The CDR3 nucleotides read TGTGCCAGCAGCCGTCCCGGGACAGGGTTTGGTGGCTACACCTTC. Using reference TRBV5-6 and TRBJ1-2 for the parts outside the CDR3, the full variable domain is DAGVTQSPTHLIKTRGQQVTLRCSPKSGHDTVSWYQQALGQGPQFIFQYYEEEERQRGNFPDRFSGHQFPNYSSELNVNALLLGDSALYLCASSRPGTGFGGYTFGSGTRLTVV.

The genes are TRBV4-1 and TRBJ1-2, with 10 bases aligning to TRBD1. The CDR3 spans 16 residues. Looked up from germline, CDR1 is MGHRA and CDR2 is YSYEKL. J lost 9 bases, V lost 4 bases, and 14 bases had no gene match. The CDR3 here is CASSPLTMGQGLRYTF. As DNA, the CDR3 is TGCGCCAGCAGCCCCCTCACCATGGGACAGGGGTTACGCTACACCTTC.

This chain joins TRBV27 and TRBJ1-1; 8 bases line up with TRBD1. Germline V gives CDR1 MNHEY, CDR2 SMNVEV (reference sequence). Losses at the gene ends were 5 bases for V and 7 bases for J; bases not matched to a gene: 15. This CDR3 spans 16 amino acids. The CDR3 DNA follows: TGTGCCAGCAGTCCTGGACAGGGTGGGTGGATTAGTGAAGCTTTCTTT. Its translation: CASSPGQGGWISEAFF.

About this clone: The sample contains more than one DNA sequence encoding this CDR3. The V gene is TRBV7-9, the J gene TRBJ1-2; D might be TRBD1 (5 bases). This CDR3 spans 14 amino acids. The V gene lost 2 bases and the J gene lost 0 bases, with 7 bases spanning the gap. CDR1 is SEHNR, CDR2 FQNEAQ, per germline (reference sequence). The CDR3 loop reads CASSLTGANYGYTF. CDR3 nucleotide sequence: TGTGCCAGCAGCTTAACAGGAGCTAACTATGGCTACACCTTC. Full variable domain (outside the CDR3, taken from reference TRBV7-9 and TRBJ1-2): DTGVSQNPRHKITKRGQNVTFRCDPISEHNRLYWYRQTLGQGPEFLTYFQNEAQLEKSRLLSDRFSAERPKGSFSTLEIQRTEQGDSAMYLCASSLTGANYGYTFGSGTRLTVV.

The rearrangement joins TRBV11-3 to TRBJ2-1; D might be TRBD1 (6 bases). Germline-derived CDR1 and CDR2 are SGHNT and YENEEA. This CDR3 comprises 15 residues. Trimming took off 0 bases at V and 8 bases at J, with 14 bases between the two ends. Here the CDR3 reads CASSLDGGKGDEQFF. Here the CDR3 DNA reads TGTGCCAGCAGCTTAGATGGTGGTAAGGGGGATGAGCAGTTCTTC.

As regards this clone: An end of the junction does not agree with germline; a read error may underlie this. This chain connects TRBV12-5 to TRBJ2-3, with a weak D call TRBD2 (6 bases). CDR1 LGHNT and CDR2 FRNRAP come from the germline V gene. The length of the CDR3 is 17 residues. The CDR3 region has the DNA TGTGCTAGTGGGCGGGGCGGGGCGAATACCTTGCAGAATACGCAGTGTTTT. Amino acids: CASGRGGANTLQNTQCF.

The chain joins TRBV5-1 to TRBJ2-1; 7 nucleotides line up with TRBD1. Trimming took 7 bases from V and 5 from J; bases not matched to a gene: 9. CDR3 length equals 14 residues. CDR1 is SGHRS and CDR2 is YFSETQ in the germline V gene. The CDR3 DNA follows: TGCGCCAGCGCAGCTCCCAGGGGGAACAATGAGCAGTTCTTC. It translates to CASAAPRGNNEQFF.

In its sample, this clone was seen a few times. The chain carries TRBV5-1 and TRBJ2-1; 7 nucleotides line up with TRBD1. The CDR3 has 16 residues. V shed 0 bases and J 4 bases; nucleotides not matched to a gene: 7. Germline-derived CDR1 and CDR2 are SGHRS and YFSETQ. In nucleotides, the CDR3 is TGCGCCAGCAGCTTGGGGTACGGGACAGAGTACAATGAGCAGTTCTTC. This encodes CASSLGYGTEYNEQFF.

The count of this clone is one. Germline and junction disagree at one end, which may indicate a read error. V is TRBV7-2 and J is TRBJ2-5; 11 bases line up with TRBD2. The CDR3 spans 15 residues. In germline, CDR1 is SGHTA, CDR2 FQGNSA. For the CDR3, the DNA is TGTGCCAGCAGCCTAGCGGGAGGTCGAAGGGAGACCCAGTACTTC. Translation: CASSLAGGRRETQYF.

The chain has TRBV5-4 and TRBJ2-6, with 7 bases identical to TRBD1. V lost 2 bases and J lost 0; bases outside the gene matches: 11. The germline gives CDR1 SGHNT, CDR2 YYREEE (reference sequence). There are 19 residues in the CDR3. In DNA form, the CDR3 reads TGTGCCAGCAGCTTAGACGTGACAGGGATTCCCTCTGGGGCCAACGTCCTGACTTTC. Amino acids: CASSLDVTGIPSGANVLTF.